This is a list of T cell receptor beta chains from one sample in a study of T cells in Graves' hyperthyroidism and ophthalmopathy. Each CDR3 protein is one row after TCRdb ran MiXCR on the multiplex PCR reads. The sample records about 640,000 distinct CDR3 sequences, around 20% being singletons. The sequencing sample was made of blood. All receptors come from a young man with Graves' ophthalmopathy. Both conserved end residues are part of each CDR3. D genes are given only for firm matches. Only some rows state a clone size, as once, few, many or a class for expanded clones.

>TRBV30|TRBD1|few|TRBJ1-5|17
CAWSIHRGHDSNQPQHF
TGTGCCTGGAGTATCCACAGGGGCCATGATAGCAATCAGCCCCAGCATTTT
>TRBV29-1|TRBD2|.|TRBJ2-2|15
CSVEGRGSGAGELFF
TGCAGCGTTGAAGGGCGCGGGAGCGGGGCCGGGGAGCTGTTTTTT
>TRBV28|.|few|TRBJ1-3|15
CASSPDTNSGNTIYF
TGTGCCAGCAGTCCAGACACGAACTCTGGAAACACCATATATTTT
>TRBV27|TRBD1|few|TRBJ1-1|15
CASSLVAGGYTEAFF
TGTGCCAGCAGTTTAGTGGCAGGGGGCTACACTGAAGCTTTCTTT
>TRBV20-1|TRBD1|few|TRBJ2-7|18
CSAREREKEGQGVHEQYF
TGCAGTGCTAGAGAGAGAGAGAAGGAGGGACAGGGAGTTCACGAGCAGTACTTC
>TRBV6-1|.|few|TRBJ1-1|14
CASRIGGVNTEAFF
TGTGCCAGCAGAATTGGGGGGGTGAACACTGAAGCTTTCTTT
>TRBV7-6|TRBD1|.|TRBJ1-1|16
CASSSADRTMNTEAFF
TGTGCCAGCAGCTCAGCGGACAGGACAATGAACACTGAAGCTTTCTTT
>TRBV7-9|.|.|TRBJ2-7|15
CASSLGHALRYEQYF
TGTGCCAGCAGCCTTGGACATGCCCTACGCTACGAGCAGTACTTC
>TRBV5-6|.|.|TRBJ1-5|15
CASSLTRPGYQPQHF
TGTGCCAGCAGCTTGACCAGGCCTGGGTATCAGCCCCAGCATTTT
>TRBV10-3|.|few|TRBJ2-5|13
CAISAGVKETQYF
TGTGCCATCAGTGCAGGGGTCAAAGAGACCCAGTACTTC
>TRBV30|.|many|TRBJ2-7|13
CAWSGDPTYEQYF
TGTGCCTGGAGTGGGGACCCTACCTACGAGCAGTACTTC
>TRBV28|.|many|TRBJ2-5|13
CASSFTPRETQYF
TGTGCCAGCAGTTTTACCCCAAGAGAGACCCAGTACTTC
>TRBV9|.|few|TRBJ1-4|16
CASSWGGVATNEKLFF
TGTGCCAGCAGCTGGGGGGGAGTCGCAACTAATGAAAAACTGTTTTTT
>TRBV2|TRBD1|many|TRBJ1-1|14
CASRETGLNTEAFF
TGTGCCAGCAGGGAGACAGGGCTGAACACTGAAGCTTTCTTT
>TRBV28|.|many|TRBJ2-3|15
CASSFPWPATDTQYF
TGTGCCAGCAGTTTTCCCTGGCCCGCTACAGATACGCAGTATTTT
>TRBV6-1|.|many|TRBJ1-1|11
CASSYDREAFF
TGTGCCAGCAGTTACGACAGGGAAGCTTTCTTT
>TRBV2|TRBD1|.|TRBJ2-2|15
CASSTGTENTGELFF
TGTGCCAGCAGCACCGGGACAGAGAACACCGGGGAGCTGTTTTTT
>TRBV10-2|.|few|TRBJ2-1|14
CASSGGTTYNEQFF
TGCGCCAGCAGTGGGGGGACGACCTACAATGAGCAGTTCTTC
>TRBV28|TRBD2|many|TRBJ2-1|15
CASRVSGRAWDEQFF
TGTGCCAGCAGGGTTAGCGGGAGGGCCTGGGATGAGCAGTTCTTC
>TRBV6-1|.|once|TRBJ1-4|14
CASRSKSVNEKLFF
TGTGCCAGCAGATCGAAGAGTGTTAATGAAAAACTGTTTTTT
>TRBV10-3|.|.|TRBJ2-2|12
CAISDETGELFF
TGTGCCATCAGTGACGAAACCGGGGAGCTGTTTTTT
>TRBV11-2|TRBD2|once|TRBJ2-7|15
CANSLGASGRAWQYF
TGTGCCAACAGCTTAGGTGCTAGCGGGAGGGCCTGGCAGTACTTC
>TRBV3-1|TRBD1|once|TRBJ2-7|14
CASRTTGTGFEQYF
TGTGCCAGCAGGACCACCGGGACAGGGTTCGAGCAGTACTTC
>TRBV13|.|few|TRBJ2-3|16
CASSGIQGGAGDTQYF
TGTGCCAGCAGCGGGATACAGGGAGGCGCCGGGGATACGCAGTATTTT
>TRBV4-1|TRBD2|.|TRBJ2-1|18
CASSLKIRAGGTYNEQFF
TGCGCCAGCAGCCTGAAAATACGAGCGGGAGGAACCTACAATGAGCAGTTCTTC
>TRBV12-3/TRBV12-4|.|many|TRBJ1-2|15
CASSLIDSPNYGYTF
TGTGCCAGCAGTTTAATTGACTCCCCTAACTATGGCTACACCTTC
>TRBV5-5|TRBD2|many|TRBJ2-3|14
CASSWTSGGDTQYF
TGTGCCAGCAGCTGGACTAGCGGAGGGGATACGCAGTATTTT
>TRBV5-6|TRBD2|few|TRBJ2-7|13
CASSSGTSPDQYF
TGTGCCAGCAGCTCCGGGACTAGTCCTGATCAGTACTTC
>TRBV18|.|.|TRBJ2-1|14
CASSQGGTEHGQFF
TGTGCCAGCTCACAGGGGGGGACTGAGCATGGGCAGTTCTTC
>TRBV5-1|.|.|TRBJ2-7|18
CASSLGGSRSQPAYEQYF
TGCGCCAGCAGCTTAGGTGGTAGCAGATCCCAACCCGCCTACGAGCAGTACTTC
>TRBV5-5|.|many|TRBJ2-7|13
CASSFESSGEQYF
TGTGCCAGCAGCTTTGAATCCTCAGGCGAGCAGTACTTC
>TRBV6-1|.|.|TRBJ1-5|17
CASRTGGEVWSNQPQHF
TGTGCCAGCAGGACAGGAGGGGAGGTGTGGAGCAATCAGCCCCAGCATTTT
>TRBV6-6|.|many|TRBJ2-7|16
CASSYVRWGRPDEQYF
TGTGCCAGCAGTTACGTCCGGTGGGGCCGGCCCGACGAGCAGTACTTC
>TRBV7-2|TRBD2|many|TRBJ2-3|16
CASSSRGAGGTDTQYF
TGTGCCAGCAGCTCCCGCGGAGCGGGAGGCACAGATACGCAGTATTTT
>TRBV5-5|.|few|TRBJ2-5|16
CASSPEFLGKQETQYF
TGTGCCAGCAGCCCGGAGTTTCTGGGGAAACAAGAGACCCAGTACTTC
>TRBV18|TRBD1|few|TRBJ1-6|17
CASSQGFGTAGTSPLHF
TGTGCCAGCTCACAAGGATTCGGGACAGCGGGAACTTCACCCCTCCACTTT
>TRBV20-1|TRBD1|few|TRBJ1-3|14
CSATDRATGNTIYF
TGCAGTGCTACCGACAGGGCTACTGGAAACACCATATATTTT
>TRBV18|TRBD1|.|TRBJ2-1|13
CASVGDRGNEQFF
TGTGCCAGTGTCGGGGACAGGGGAAATGAGCAGTTCTTC
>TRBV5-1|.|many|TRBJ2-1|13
CASSPSGFNEQFF
TGCGCCAGCAGCCCAAGCGGGTTCAATGAGCAGTTCTTC
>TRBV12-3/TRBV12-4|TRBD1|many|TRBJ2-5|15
CASSFGQGAQETQYF
TGTGCCAGCAGTTTCGGGCAGGGGGCCCAAGAGACCCAGTACTTC
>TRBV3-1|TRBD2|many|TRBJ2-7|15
CASSQASGNSYEQYF
TGTGCCAGCAGCCAGGCTAGCGGGAACTCCTACGAGCAGTACTTC
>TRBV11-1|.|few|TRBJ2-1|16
CASSLGGHSSYNEQFF
TGTGCCAGCAGCTTAGGGGGACACAGCTCCTACAATGAGCAGTTCTTC
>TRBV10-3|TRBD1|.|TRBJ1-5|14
CASSARTGHQPQHF
TGTGCCAGCAGTGCCAGGACAGGCCATCAGCCCCAGCATTTT
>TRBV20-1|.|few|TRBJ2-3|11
CSADPEGTQYF
TGCAGTGCTGACCCGGAGGGCACGCAGTATTTT
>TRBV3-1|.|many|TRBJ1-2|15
CASSQDSRPSYGYTF
TGTGCCAGCAGCCAAGATTCCCGGCCGAGCTATGGCTACACCTTC
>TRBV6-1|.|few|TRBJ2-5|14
CASTQQGGGETQYF
TGTGCCAGCACCCAACAGGGGGGGGGGGAGACCCAGTACTTC
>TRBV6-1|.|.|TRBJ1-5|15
CASSTKDSSNQPQHF
TGTGCCAGCAGTACAAAGGACAGCAGCAATCAGCCCCAGCATTTT